Listed here are 16 T cell receptor beta chains from one sample, sequenced in a study of spatial heterogeneity in lung cancer. The study, taken as a whole, reports: In tumors, expanded intratumoral alpha and beta TCR counts tracked mutation counts.

Time point noted: sample taken at primary tumor resection. Their specific antigens are unknown. From the 5' RACE reads, TCRdb called clonotypes with MiXCR, one entry per CDR3 protein. The repertoire holds about 10,000 distinct CDR3 sequences, with approximately 12% as singletons. The sequencing here drew on lung tumor tissue, taken at surgery. These receptors originate from a female donor with early-stage non-small cell lung cancer.

By share of the sample, this clonotype is medium-sized. This sequence joins TRBV4-2 and TRBJ1-3; tentative D call: TRBD1 (5 bases). The CDR3 is 13 amino acids. V lost 5 bases and J lost 0, with 5 bases in between. CDR1 and CDR2 (germline): LGHNA, YNFKEQ. The CDR3 is CASSGGSGNTIYF. The CDR3 DNA reads TGTGCCAGCAGCGGGGGCTCTGGAAACACCATATATTTT.

In this sample, this clonotype turned up many times. CDR3 sequence: CSARQGFYEQYF. The CDR3 DNA is TGCAGTGCCAGACAGGGCTTCTACGAGCAGTACTTC. V gene TRBV20-1 combines with J gene TRBJ2-7; the match to TRBD1 covers 7 bases. There are 12 residues in the CDR3. The germline CDR1 and CDR2 sequences are DFQATT and SNEGSKA (reference sequence). Trimming cost V 6 bases and J 3 bases; bases outside gene matches: 5.

Points on this clonotype: A much larger clone differs by one base, so this may be a read error. The chain is built from TRBV6-2 or TRBV6-3 and TRBJ1-1; no firm D call. V was shortened by 5 bases and J by 7 bases, with 8 bases between the two germline ends. This CDR3 is built from 11 residues. CDR1 MNHEY and CDR2 SVGEGT come from the germline V gene. The CDR3 spells CASSPGREAFF. The CDR3 DNA is TGTGCCAGCAGTCCCGGGCGTGAAGCTTTCTTT.

CDR3 coding DNA: TGTGCCAGCAGTCCTCCCGGGAGGGTGGACACTGAAGCTTTCTTT. It encodes CASSPPGRVDTEAFF. The rearrangement uses TRBV6-1 and TRBJ1-1; D is unclear. There are 15 residues in the CDR3. CDR1 MNHNS and CDR2 SASEGT come from the germline V gene. V was clipped by 5 bases and J by 3 bases, with 16 bases between them.

This clonotype is medium-sized (0.01 to 0.1%). The genes are TRBV6-1 and TRBJ1-1; 8 nucleotides match TRBD1. Looked up from germline, CDR1 is MNHNS and CDR2 is SASEGT. The CDR3 runs 14 residues. The trim removed 3 bases at V and 4 bases at J, leaving 4 bases unmatched. The DNA for the CDR3 is TGTGCCAGCAGTGACAGGGGGCTTGGCACTGAAGCTTTCTTT. Protein product: CASSDRGLGTEAFF.

The gene calls are TRBV7-9 and TRBJ1-1; unclear D gene. Trimming stripped 4 bases from V and 1 base from J, with 4 bases between. Germline V gene data show CDR1 as SEHNR and CDR2 as FQNEAQ (reference sequence). The CDR3 has 12 residues. The chain's CDR3 is CASSYRNTEAFF. In nucleotides, the CDR3 is TGTGCCAGCAGCTACAGGAACACTGAAGCTTTCTTT.

This clonotype turned up a few times. CDR3 nucleotides: TGTGCCAGCAGCCCGGGACATTACACAGATACGCAGTATTTT. Protein product: CASSPGHYTDTQYF. V gene TRBV7-2 combines with J gene TRBJ2-3; D possibly corresponds to TRBD1 (6 bases). CDR1 is SGHTA, CDR2 FQGNSA, per germline. The CDR3 loop spans 14 amino acids. The V end lost 5 bases, the J end lost 2 bases, and 11 bases lay between the germline ends.

This clonotype came up many times. The CDR3 is CASSPGLAGRGQFF. CDR3 sequence (DNA): TGCGCCAGCAGCCCGGGACTAGCGGGACGGGGCCAGTTCTTC. The V call is TRBV4-1, the J call TRBJ2-1, with 13 bases lining up with TRBD2. The ends lost 4 bases at V and 13 bases at J; junction bases unmatched: 7. CDR1 MGHRA and CDR2 YSYEKL come from the germline V gene. The CDR3 has 14 residues.

V and J are TRBV5-6 and TRBJ2-5, with 12 bases identical to TRBD2. The CDR3 extends over 15 amino acids. In germline, CDR1 is SGHDT, CDR2 YYEEEE. V gave up 3 bases and J gave up 6 bases; unmatched junction bases: 6. The CDR3 coding sequence is TGTGCCAGCAGCTCGACTAGCGGGGGCTTCCAGACCCAGTACTTC. Amino acids: CASSSTSGGFQTQYF.

Comment on this clonotype: This may stem from a read error, because a much larger clone lies one nucleotide away. The gene calls are TRBV5-4 and TRBJ1-2; no clear D. Germline assignment: CDR1 SGHNT and CDR2 YYREEE (reference sequence). This CDR3 spans 13 amino acids. Deletions cut 4 bases from V and 5 bases from J, with 12 bases between. CDR3 loop: CASSAGRKYGYTF. The CDR3 coding sequence is TGTGCCAGCAGCGCGGGCCGAAAGTATGGCTACACCTTC. The full variable domain, completed using reference TRBV5-4 and TRBJ1-2, is ETGVTQSPTHLIKTRGQQVTLRCSSQSGHNTVSWYQQALGQGPQFIFQYYREEENGRGNFPPRFSGLQFPNYSSELNVNALELDDSALYLCASSAGRKYGYTFGSGTRLTVV.

Relative to its sample, this clonotype is medium-sized. V gene TRBV9 combines with J gene TRBJ1-4; 7 bases are shared with TRBD1. The V gene's germline CDR1 is SGDLS and CDR2 YYNGEE. V dropped 0 bases and J dropped 7; count of bases not matched to a gene: 9. There are 16 residues in the CDR3. This CDR3 is CASSVGGGRAGEKLFF. The CDR3 DNA follows: TGTGCCAGCAGCGTAGGAGGGGGCAGGGCTGGTGAAAAACTGTTTTTT.

This clonotype was seen at least ten times. The CDR3 DNA is TGTGCCAGCAGTTCAGAACGGGGCGAGCAGTTCTTC. As protein: CASSSERGEQFF. The V call is TRBV2, the J call TRBJ2-1; either TRBD1 or TRBD2 may supply D (5 bases each). The CDR3 spans 12 residues. Deletions cut 5 bases from V and 10 bases from J, with 12 bases between. Looked up from germline, CDR1 is SNHLY and CDR2 is FYNNEI.

This clonotype is labeled medium-sized (0.01 to 0.1%). The V gene is TRBV20-1, the J gene TRBJ2-3; TRBD2 agrees at 9 bases. J was trimmed by 6 bases and V by 1 base; bases with no gene match: 11. CDR1 is DFQATT and CDR2 is SNEGSKA in the germline V gene (reference sequence). This CDR3 has 16 amino acids. CDR3 protein: CSARAMRSGGQDTQYF. The DNA of the CDR3 is TGCAGTGCTAGAGCCATGAGGAGCGGGGGGCAGGATACGCAGTATTTT.

By sample fraction, this clonotype is medium-sized. J is TRBJ2-3 and V is TRBV7-9, with TRBD2 identical over 11 bases. With 7 bases clipped from V and 0 bases from J, the junction kept 12 bases outside the gene matches. Germline CDR1 reads SEHNR; CDR2 reads FQNEAQ (reference sequence). This CDR3 has 18 residues. The DNA for the CDR3 is TGTGCCAGCACCGGCGGACTAGCGGGCGGAGGGAGCACAGATACGCAGTATTTT. Residues: CASTGGLAGGGSTDTQYF.

This clonotype was detected only a few times. The rearrangement uses TRBV9 and TRBJ1-3, with D unresolved. Looked up from germline, CDR1 is SGDLS and CDR2 is YYNGEE. V was clipped by 0 bases and J by 4 bases, with 8 bases between them. CDR3 length equals 14 residues. CDR3 region: CASSVGFLGNTIYF. The CDR3 DNA is TGTGCCAGCAGCGTAGGTTTTTTAGGAAACACCATATATTTT.

This clonotype appeared a few times. An end of the junction differs from the germline gene, which may be a read error. The chain employs TRBV7-7 and TRBJ2-3; D perhaps matches TRBD1 (6 bases). This CDR3 is 14 amino acids long. The germline CDR1 and CDR2 sequences are SSHAT and FNYEAQ (reference sequence). CDR3 nucleotides: TGTGCTAGCAGCTTAGTTGGGGGCCAAGATACGCAGTATTTT. It codes for CASSLVGGQDTQYF.